Each of the 32 T cell receptor beta chains below was sequenced from the same sample in a study of naive and memory T cell subsets. An equimolar mix of two oligonucleotides served as the beta constant-region primer for TRBC1 and TRBC2. TCRdb independently ran MiXCR on the UMI-ligation and nested PCR reads; one entry per CDR3 protein. The table shows fewer than 40,000 distinct CDR3 sequences, with roughly 15% occurring only once. Sequenced: effector memory CD4+ T cells from blood. Subset in this sample: effector memory, CD45RA- CD27-. These receptors were obtained from a human donor in good health.

This clonotype was detected many times. V usage is TRBV9 and J usage is TRBJ2-1; tentative D call: TRBD1 (5 bases). The germline V and J ends were trimmed by 4 bases and 14 bases, with 19 bases remaining between them. Germline values: CDR1 SGDLS, CDR2 YYNGEE. The CDR3 runs 13 residues. The CDR3 loop is CASSPTLWGQEFF. In DNA form, the CDR3 reads TGTGCCAGCAGCCCCACTCTCTGGGGCCAGGAGTTCTTC.

This clonotype has just one count. The chain uses TRBV28 and TRBJ1-5; TRBD1 matches at 7 bases. V dropped 2 bases and J dropped 6; count of bases not matched to a gene: 7. This CDR3 has 15 amino acids. In germline, CDR1 is MDHEN, CDR2 SYDVKM. The CDR3 DNA follows: TGTGCCAGCAGTTTAGGGGCAGGGGGAAGTCAGCCCCAGCATTTT. This translates into CASSLGAGGSQPQHF. Using reference TRBV28 and TRBJ1-5 for the parts outside the CDR3, the full variable domain is DVKVTQSSRYLVKRTGEKVFLECVQDMDHENMFWYRQDPGLGLRLIYFSYDVKMKEKGDIPEGYSVSREKKERFSLILESASTNQTSMYLCASSLGAGGSQPQHFGDGTRLSIL.

This clonotype was seen more than once but under ten times. The J gene is TRBJ2-4, the V gene TRBV9, with 7 bases lining up with TRBD2. The V gene's germline CDR1 is SGDLS and CDR2 YYNGEE. The V gene end was trimmed by 0 bases and the J gene end by 7 bases; junction bases not matched to a gene: 7. This CDR3 comprises 15 residues. The CDR3 nucleotides are TGTGCCAGCAGCGTAGCTCGGGGAGGGGCTAACATTCAGTACTTC. Translation: CASSVARGGANIQYF.

This clonotype turned up a few times. V and J are TRBV2 and TRBJ1-2; D is perhaps TRBD1 (5 bases). V was clipped by 1 base and J by 8 bases, with 14 bases between them. This CDR3 contains 14 residues. Germline V gives CDR1 SNHLY, CDR2 FYNNEI. CDR3 protein: CASSEVETETGYTF. Written as DNA, the CDR3 is TGTGCCAGCAGTGAAGTTGAGACAGAGACGGGCTACACCTTC.

The rearrangement joins TRBV7-9 to TRBJ2-7, with D perhaps TRBD2 (5 bases). This CDR3 has 14 residues. Trimming shortened V by 0 bases and J by 4 bases, and 10 bases separated the two germline ends. Germline V CDR1 and CDR2: SEHNR, FQNEAQ (reference sequence). The CDR3 DNA reads as TGTGCCAGCAGCTTAGCGGGAGCTTTGTACGAGCAGTACTTC. This gives the protein CASSLAGALYEQYF.

The chain has TRBV12-3 or TRBV12-4 and TRBJ1-5; D is uncertain. The germline V and J ends were trimmed by 2 bases and 3 bases, with 5 bases remaining between them. The CDR3 spans 13 residues. CDR3 in amino acids: CASSLTINQPQHF. DNA for the CDR3: TGTGCCAGCAGTTTAACGATCAATCAGCCCCAGCATTTT.

The CDR3 sequence is CASSPPPGLDEETQYF. The CDR3 nucleotides are TGCGCCAGCAGCCCCCCCCCGGGACTAGATGAAGAGACCCAGTACTTC. The chain uses TRBV5-1 and TRBJ2-5, with TRBD2 matching over 8 bases. The CDR3 runs 16 residues. J gave up 3 bases and V 4 bases, and 11 bases lay outside the gene matches. Germline-derived CDR1 and CDR2 are SGHRS and YFSETQ. The full variable domain, completed using reference TRBV5-1 and TRBJ2-5, is KAGVTQTPRYLIKTRGQQVTLSCSPISGHRSVSWYQQTPGQGLQFLFEYFSETQRNKGNFPGRFSGRQFSNSRSEMNVSTLELGDSALYLCASSPPPGLDEETQYFGPGTRLLVL.

The table lists this clonotype with a few counts. The chain couples TRBV2 to TRBJ2-7, with 9 bases fitting TRBD1. V was clipped by 6 bases and J by 3 bases; unmatched bases: 18. This CDR3 is built from 18 residues. Germline CDR1 and CDR2: SNHLY and FYNNEI. The DNA of the CDR3 is TGTGCCAGCAGAGGACCGGGACAGGGTGTTCTGTCCTTCTACGAGCAGTACTTC. Translation gives CASRGPGQGVLSFYEQYF.

This clonotype was seen only a few times. The chain recombines TRBV11-2 with TRBJ2-1, with TRBD2 matching 11 bases. Germline V gives CDR1 SGHAT, CDR2 FQNNGV. This CDR3 comprises 15 residues. The V and J ends lost 5 bases and 3 bases, in that order; junction bases with no gene match: 3. CDR3 sequence: CASSPGTSGYNEQFF. The CDR3 nucleotides read TGTGCCAGCAGCCCCGGGACTAGCGGCTACAATGAGCAGTTCTTC.

This chain connects TRBV24-1 to TRBJ1-1, with D maybe TRBD1 (6 bases). V was cut by 7 bases and J by 4 bases, with 15 bases left in between. Germline V gene data show CDR1 as KGHDR and CDR2 as SFDVKD. The CDR3 is made up of 14 amino acids. The CDR3 is CATRDSLGGTEAFF. In DNA form, the CDR3 reads TGTGCCACCAGGGACAGTCTGGGCGGCACTGAAGCTTTCTTT.

This clonotype showed up just a few times. The CDR3 spells CASSGRGINYGYTF. The CDR3 DNA is TGTGCCAGCAGCGGACGGGGGATAAACTATGGCTACACCTTC. The chain recombines TRBV11-2 with TRBJ1-2, with D perhaps matching TRBD1 (5 bases). Deletions cut 5 bases from V and 2 bases from J, with 12 bases between. Germline V gene sequence: CDR1 SGHAT, CDR2 FQNNGV. This CDR3 spans 14 amino acids. The entire variable domain, with the rest obtained from reference TRBV11-2 and TRBJ1-2, is as follows: EAGVAQSPRYKIIEKRQSVAFWCNPISGHATLYWYQQILGQGPKLLIQFQNNGVVDDSQLPKDRFSAERLKGVDSTLKIQPAKLEDSAVYLCASSGRGINYGYTFGSGTRLTVV.

The sample holds a few counts of this clonotype. This chain joins TRBV5-1 and TRBJ2-7; TRBD1 agrees at 12 bases. Looked up from germline, CDR1 is SGHRS and CDR2 is YFSETQ. J was trimmed by 4 bases and V by 4 bases; bases with no gene match: 15. The CDR3 contains 18 residues. The CDR3 nucleotides read TGCGCCAGCAGCGCCCGGTCGGGGACAGGGGGCGCCTCTTACGAGCAGTACTTC. This encodes CASSARSGTGGASYEQYF.

This clonotype appeared a few times. The V gene is TRBV10-3, the J gene TRBJ2-3, with D unresolved. Per germline, CDR1 ENHRY and CDR2 SYGVKD. There are 12 residues in the CDR3. V was pared by 6 bases and J by 0 bases, with 4 bases between. CDR3 coding DNA: TGTGCCATCAGCTTGAGCACAGATACGCAGTATTTT. It encodes CAISLSTDTQYF.

This clonotype was detected only a few times. The chain uses TRBV7-9 and TRBJ2-7; tentative D call: TRBD1 (6 bases). From germline, CDR1 is SEHNR and CDR2 FQNEAQ (reference sequence). This CDR3 has 14 amino acids. Trimming took 6 bases from V and 7 from J, leaving 19 bases between them. The CDR3 loop reads CASSFQGFTGEQYF. In DNA, the CDR3 is TGTGCCAGCAGTTTCCAGGGGTTTACGGGAGAGCAGTACTTC.

This chain links TRBV7-2 with TRBJ2-5; TRBD1 agrees at 7 bases. This CDR3 contains 16 residues. Per germline, CDR1 SGHTA and CDR2 FQGNSA. The J segment lost 1 base and the V segment lost 5 bases, leaving 10 bases of the junction unmatched. The CDR3 DNA sequence: TGTGCCAGCAGCCGGGTTGGGACAGCCCGCCAAGAGACCCAGTACTTC. Encoded protein: CASSRVGTARQETQYF.

This clonotype appeared many times. The chain combines TRBV7-2 with TRBJ2-7; D is ambiguous. Trimming took 3 bases from V and 2 from J, leaving 14 bases between them. This CDR3 region has 15 residues. The V gene's germline CDR1 is SGHTA and CDR2 FQGNSA. The CDR3 loop reads CASSFPTPGTYEQYF. The CDR3 nucleotides are TGTGCCAGCAGCTTCCCGACTCCCGGAACCTACGAGCAGTACTTC.

The table lists this clonotype with many counts. The chain uses TRBV6-5 and TRBJ1-2; TRBD1 matches 9 bases. V shed 0 bases and J 4 bases; nucleotides not matched to a gene: 9. The CDR3 spans 17 residues. Germline CDR1 and CDR2: MNHEY and SVGAGI. CDR3: CASSYSASGTGIYGYTF. CDR3 bases: TGTGCCAGCAGTTACTCGGCCTCCGGGACAGGGATCTATGGCTACACCTTC.

This clonotype was counted at least ten times. This chain connects TRBV14 to TRBJ1-1; D is uncertain. Per the germline V gene, CDR1 is SGHDN and CDR2 is FVKESK. The CDR3 is 13 residues long. Trimming left V 0 bases short and J 10 bases short, with 12 bases between. As DNA, the CDR3 is TGTGCCAGCAGCCAAGATGCTCGGGAGAGAGCTTTCTTT. Translated: CASSQDARERAFF.

In this sample, this clonotype turned up a few times. V is TRBV20-1 and J is TRBJ2-3, with 9 bases matching TRBD2. Per the germline V gene, CDR1 is DFQATT and CDR2 is SNEGSKA (reference sequence). The CDR3 has 15 residues. The J segment lost 4 bases and the V segment lost 3 bases, leaving 8 bases of the junction unmatched. The CDR3 sequence is CSASPLAGKADTQYF. The CDR3 DNA reads as TGCAGTGCTAGCCCCCTAGCGGGAAAGGCAGATACGCAGTATTTT.

This clonotype was seen at least ten times. The chain links TRBV4-3 to TRBJ1-1; D unresolved. V lost 4 bases, J lost 4 bases, and 13 bases lay in between. The CDR3 length is 14 residues. CDR1 and CDR2 (germline): LGHNA, YSLEER. CDR3 protein: CASSLGREGTEAFF. The CDR3 DNA is TGCGCCAGCAGCCTAGGTCGTGAGGGCACTGAAGCTTTCTTT.

V usage is TRBV27 and J usage is TRBJ2-7; TRBD2 agrees at 10 bases. There are 14 residues in the CDR3. Germline CDR1 reads MNHEY; CDR2 reads SMNVEV (reference sequence). J lost 6 bases, V lost 3 bases, and 5 bases had no gene match. The CDR3 DNA sequence: TGTGCCAGCAGTTTTAGACTAGCGGGCTCCGAGCAGTACTTC. Translated: CASSFRLAGSEQYF.

CDR3 sequence reads: CASSLGIGSTETQYF. For the CDR3, the DNA is TGTGCCAGCAGCTTAGGGATCGGGAGTACGGAGACCCAGTACTTC. V and J are TRBV7-9 and TRBJ2-5; tentatively, D is TRBD2 (6 bases). The CDR3 loop spans 15 amino acids. CDR1 is SEHNR and CDR2 is FQNEAQ in the germline V gene (reference sequence). V lost 1 base and J 5 bases, leaving 14 bases between the germline ends.

The V gene is TRBV27, the J gene TRBJ2-3; D unresolved. Germline V gene data show CDR1 as MNHEY and CDR2 as SMNVEV (reference sequence). This CDR3 has 20 amino acids. The V and J ends lost 2 bases and 2 bases respectively, with 26 bases between them. The CDR3 DNA reads as TGTGCCAGCAGTTTACGCACGCCCTCGCGGACGCGGCAAAACACAGATACGCAGTATTTT. This sequence encodes CASSLRTPSRTRQNTDTQYF.

The gene calls are TRBV14 and TRBJ2-7; 9 positions agree with TRBD1. Trimming took 4 bases from V and 13 from J; bases not matched to a gene: 8. The CDR3 loop spans 12 amino acids. In germline, CDR1 is SGHDN, CDR2 FVKESK. CDR3 DNA sequence: TGTGCCAGCAGCCGCCCGGGGGGACAGGGCTACTTC. Translating gives CASSRPGGQGYF.

The chain joins TRBV5-1 to TRBJ2-7, with a possible D match to TRBD1 (5 bases). From germline, CDR1 is SGHRS and CDR2 YFSETQ. The CDR3 is made up of 15 amino acids. Between the trimmed V and J ends, which lost 0 bases and 6 bases, there was a span of 16 bases. The CDR3 DNA sequence: TGCGCCAGCAGCTTGGGACCCTCCTCCCAGGGCGAGCAGTACTTC. This translates into CASSLGPSSQGEQYF.

This clonotype has a count of ten or more. The rearrangement links TRBV29-1 to TRBJ2-2, with unresolved D. Trimming shortened V by 6 bases and J by 3 bases, and 14 bases separated the two germline ends. The CDR3 length is 14 residues. Germline CDR1 SQVTM, CDR2 ANQGSEA. CDR3 sequence (DNA): TGCAGCGTCTTACCGGGTCTCTACACCGGGGAGCTGTTTTTT. Its translation: CSVLPGLYTGELFF.

This clonotype was counted many times. This sequence joins TRBV27 and TRBJ2-7; 12 nucleotides align to TRBD1. V was pared by 6 bases and J by 7 bases, with 13 bases of the junction left unmatched. CDR3 length: 16 amino acids. The germline V gene has CDR1 MNHEY and CDR2 SMNVEV (reference sequence). The CDR3 DNA reads as TGTGCCAGCAGGCCGACCGGGACAGGGGGCAGGGGAGAGCAGTACTTC. It is translated as CASRPTGTGGRGEQYF.

This clonotype was seen more than once but under ten times. The chain is built from TRBV19 and TRBJ2-1; 9 positions match TRBD2. The V gene's germline CDR1 is LNHDA and CDR2 SQIVND (reference sequence). Trimming took 6 bases from V and 1 from J; bases not matched to a gene: 4. This CDR3 is 15 amino acids long. The CDR3 region is CASRTTSGSYNEQFF. In nucleotides, the CDR3 is TGTGCCAGTAGAACGACTAGCGGTTCCTACAATGAGCAGTTCTTC.

In its sample, this clonotype was seen a few times. A read error may explain this, as a much larger clone is one base away. The V call is TRBV12-3 or TRBV12-4, the J call TRBJ2-1; D is uncertain. The CDR3 runs to 11 residues. The V end lost 6 bases, the J end lost 3 bases, and 3 bases lay between the germline ends. The CDR3 sequence is CASRYYNEQFF. The CDR3 DNA sequence: TGTGCCAGCAGATACTACAATGAGCAGTTCTTC.

This clonotype showed up many times. The chain has TRBV7-9 and TRBJ1-2; D perhaps matches TRBD1 (6 bases). Deletions cut 5 bases from V and 2 bases from J, with 12 bases between. This CDR3 has 14 residues. CDR1 and CDR2 from the germline V gene are SEHNR and FQNEAQ (reference sequence). In DNA form, the CDR3 reads TGTGCCAGCAGCCGGGACACCGACAACTATGGCTACACCTTC. This sequence encodes CASSRDTDNYGYTF. The full variable domain, its missing parts supplied by reference TRBV7-9 and TRBJ1-2, is DTGVSQNPRHKITKRGQNVTFRCDPISEHNRLYWYRQTLGQGPEFLTYFQNEAQLEKSRLLSDRFSAERPKGSFSTLEIQRTEQGDSAMYLCASSRDTDNYGYTFGSGTRLTVV.

The table lists this clonotype with many counts. J is TRBJ2-4 and V is TRBV6-5, with TRBD1 matching 10 bases. The CDR3 is 13 residues long. Per germline, CDR1 MNHEY and CDR2 SVGAGI. Unmatched junction bases numbered 4, after V lost 5 bases and J lost 9 bases. The CDR3 reads CASSGQGGGIQYF. The CDR3 coding sequence is TGTGCCAGCAGTGGACAGGGGGGCGGCATTCAGTACTTC.

This clonotype has ten or more counts. The chain joins TRBV5-1 to TRBJ2-1, with D unresolved. Germline CDR1 reads SGHRS; CDR2 reads YFSETQ. The CDR3 extends over 16 amino acids. The V end was cut by 0 bases, the J end by 7 bases, with 17 bases between. This chain's CDR3 is CASSLGQARSKNEQFF. The CDR3 nucleotides read TGCGCCAGCAGCTTGGGGCAGGCTCGGTCTAAGAATGAGCAGTTCTTC.